These T cell receptor beta chains were read from a single sample in a study of shared clonotypes between healthy human individuals. Sequencing used immunoSEQ multiplex PCR; TCRdb keeps in-frame clones, though not all of them. The sample has 950,000 to 1,300,000 clones; around 76% are singletons. Sequenced input: memory CD4+ T cells sorted from blood. The receptors derive from a man younger than 35 in good health. Both conserved end residues are part of each CDR3. The D gene is left open where the match is weak. Part of the rows lack a size; the others show once, few, many or a class for expanded clones.

D gene	V gene	J gene	clone size	CDR3 DNA	CDR3 protein
NA	TRBV9	TRBJ2-7	many	TGTGCCAGCAGCCCTAAGAGGGTCCCATACGAGCAGTACTTC	CASSPKRVPYEQYF
TRBD1	TRBV30	TRBJ2-7	NA	TGTGCCTGGGGACTCGGGACAGCCTACGAGCAGTACTTC	CAWGLGTAYEQYF
NA	TRBV6-5	TRBJ1-4	NA	TGTGCCAGCAGAACACCAAAGGGTGAAAAACTGTTTTTT	CASRTPKGEKLFF
TRBD1	TRBV15	TRBJ1-6	NA	TGTGCCACCAGCAGAGGTGGACAGGGGGATTCACCCCTCCACTTT	CATSRGGQGDSPLHF
NA	TRBV6-1	TRBJ2-3	NA	TGTGCCAGCAGTGACAGCCTAGTTGGCACAGATACGCAGTATTTT	CASSDSLVGTDTQYF
NA	TRBV15	TRBJ2-7	few	TGTGCCACCAGCAGAGATCTCAATTCAGACTACGAGCAGTACTTC	CATSRDLNSDYEQYF
TRBD1	TRBV7-2	TRBJ1-4	NA	TGTGCCAGCAGCTTGGACTGGGACAGGGAAAAACTGTTTTTT	CASSLDWDREKLFF
NA	TRBV7-2	TRBJ2-2	few	TGTGCCAGCAGCTTAGTTGTAGGCGGGGAGCTGTTTTTT	CASSLVVGGELFF
TRBD1	TRBV5-4	TRBJ1-2	NA	TGTGCCAGCAGCCGCCCCGGGACAGGGGGCTCTGGCTACACCTTC	CASSRPGTGGSGYTF
NA	TRBV6-1	TRBJ2-1	NA	TGTGCCAGCAGTGAGTTTCCTCGCAATGAGCAGTTCTTC	CASSEFPRNEQFF
NA	TRBV28	TRBJ1-4	few	TGTGCCATCCTGGGTTCCGGGACATCAACTAATGAAAAACTGTTTTTT	CAILGSGTSTNEKLFF
NA	TRBV11-2	TRBJ2-5	NA	TGTGCCAGCAGCCTACAAATGTCGGGGACCCAGTACTTC	CASSLQMSGTQYF
TRBD1	TRBV30	TRBJ1-1	NA	TGTGCCTGGGGGACAGGGGCTGGGGCTGAAGCTTTCTTT	CAWGTGAGAEAFF
TRBD2	TRBV11-2	TRBJ2-5	NA	TGTGCCAGCAGCAGGCGGGGGGGTGGAGAGACCCAGTACTTC	CASSRRGGGETQYF
NA	TRBV27	TRBJ1-5	NA	TGTGCCAGCAGTTTTACAGGTGCCCAGCCCCAGCATTTT	CASSFTGAQPQHF
NA	TRBV2	TRBJ2-3	NA	TGTGCCAGCAGCACTTTAGATACGCAGTATTTT	CASSTLDTQYF
NA	TRBV6-5	TRBJ1-1	NA	TGTGCCAGCAGCGCGGCGGACACGATGAACACTGAAGCTTTCTTT	CASSAADTMNTEAFF
TRBD2	TRBV27	TRBJ2-1	once	TGTGCCAGCAGTTGGGGACTAGCGGGAGGCGATGAGCAGTTCTTC	CASSWGLAGGDEQFF